This T cell receptor beta chain derives from a study of cytomegalovirus exposure and HLA in healthy donors. It was with 60 Vbeta and 13 Jbeta primers that the PCR ran. Assay: immunoSEQ multiplex PCR; the TCRdb copy retains only in-frame clones and omits some. The table records more than 95,000 clones, roughly 75% of them present only once. With 3 bases removed from V and 2 bases from J, the gap between germline ends came to 12 bases. This CDR3 is built from 15 residues. CDR1 and CDR2 (germline): SGHTS, YDEGEE. Study-wide points: Upon later analysis, TCR association rates were observed to vary by HLA locus, being highest for DRB1 and lowest for HLA-C. Diagnosis of cytomegalovirus status made by the classifier reportedly showed high specificity and sensitivity. An analysis that was carried out later associated 16,951 TCR beta sequences with HLA alleles at 0.05 false discovery rate.

Turning to this clone: No antigen is known for it.

The sample comprised PBMCs. The chain couples TRBV5-8 to TRBJ1-5, with D tentatively TRBD1 (6 bases). The sequence was collected from a man younger than 40 in good health and CMV-seropositive. DNA of the CDR3: TGTGCCAGCAGCTCGCTGGCAGGGGGCAATCAGCCCCAGCATTTT. This codes for CASSSLAGGNQPQHF.